The 4 T cell receptor beta chains below all came from one sample that was sequenced in a study of Ad26.COV2.S vaccination and SARS-CoV-2 variants. Assay used: immunoSEQ multiplex PCR; TCRdb lists only in-frame clones, some missing. In the table there are about 680,000 clones, about 90% of which are singletons. Indicated treatment: roughly 19 received Ad26.COV2.S at low or high dose, single or two shots; roughly 5 received placebo; per-sample allocation not given. Specimen acquisition occurred on day 63 following the initial vaccine or placebo injection. Sequenced here: peripheral blood, sampled in a trial of Ad26.COV2.S vaccine versus placebo. These receptors were collected from a person aged 18 to 65 who received the Ad26.COV2.S COVID-19 vaccine or a placebo.

V usage is TRBV2 and J usage is TRBJ2-3; D may match TRBD1 or TRBD2 (6 bases each). The germline V and J ends were trimmed by 7 bases and 2 bases, with 13 bases remaining between them. This CDR3 is built from 14 residues. Germline V lookup: CDR1 SNHLY, CDR2 FYNNEI. DNA for the CDR3: TGTGCCAGCAACGGGGGCTCTTACACAGATACGCAGTATTTT. This codes for CASNGGSYTDTQYF.

The chain carries TRBV7-2 and TRBJ2-2; 10 nucleotides agree with TRBD2. Germline lookup yields CDR1 SGHTA and CDR2 FQGNSA. CDR3 length: 16 residues. Trimming at V came to 6 bases and at J to 0 bases, leaving 4 bases not matched to a gene. CDR3 sequence: CASSQSGRANTGELFF. CDR3 DNA: TGTGCCAGCAGTCAAAGCGGGAGGGCGAACACCGGGGAGCTGTTTTTT.

CDR3 nucleotides: TGTGCCACCAGTGATGAGGGGGCAGGGGCACAAGAGACCCAGTACTTC. As protein: CATSDEGAGAQETQYF. The genes are TRBV24-1 and TRBJ2-5, with 7 bases matching TRBD1. The V gene end was trimmed by 3 bases and the J gene end by 2 bases; junction bases not matched to a gene: 8. The CDR3 totals 16 residues. Germline-derived CDR1 and CDR2 are KGHDR and SFDVKD.

This clone was seen just once. The J gene is TRBJ1-2, the V gene TRBV6-5; TRBD1 aligns across 7 bases. The CDR3 runs to 14 residues. Germline V gives CDR1 MNHEY, CDR2 SVGAGI. V gave up 7 bases and J gave up 1 base; unmatched junction bases: 6. The chain's CDR3 is CASTRTGHNYGYTF. CDR3 nucleotide sequence: TGTGCCAGCACCCGGACAGGACATAACTATGGCTACACCTTC.